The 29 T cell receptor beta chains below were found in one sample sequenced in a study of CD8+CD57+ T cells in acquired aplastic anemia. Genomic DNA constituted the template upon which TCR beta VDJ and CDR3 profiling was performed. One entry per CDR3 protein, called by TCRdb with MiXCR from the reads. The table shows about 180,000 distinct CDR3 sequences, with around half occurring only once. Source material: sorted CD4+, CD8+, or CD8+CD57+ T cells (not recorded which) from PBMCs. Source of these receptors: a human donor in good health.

In nucleotides, the CDR3 is TGTGCCAGCAGCGAACCCCCGGGACAGGGATCCTACGAGCAGTACTTC. Translation: CASSEPPGQGSYEQYF. J is TRBJ2-7 and V is TRBV28; 9 bases line up with TRBD1. The V gene's germline CDR1 is MDHEN and CDR2 SYDVKM. The CDR3 totals 16 residues. The junction had 10 bases not matched to a gene; V was cut back by 6 bases and J by 1 base.

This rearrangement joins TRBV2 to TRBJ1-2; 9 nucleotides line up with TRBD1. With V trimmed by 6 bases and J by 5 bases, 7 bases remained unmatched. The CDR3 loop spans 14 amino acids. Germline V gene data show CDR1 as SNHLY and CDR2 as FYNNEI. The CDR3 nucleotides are TGTGCCAGCAGCCGGGACAGGGAGGTATATGGCTACACCTTC. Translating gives CASSRDREVYGYTF.

DNA for the CDR3: TGTGCCAGCAGTGAAGCGCACAGGAGATCCGAGCAGTACTTC. It specifies CASSEAHRRSEQYF. The V gene is TRBV6-1, the J gene TRBJ2-7, with D possibly matching TRBD1 (5 bases). The CDR3 has 14 amino acids. V was trimmed by 0 bases and J by 6 bases, leaving 12 bases between them. The V gene's germline CDR1 is MNHNS and CDR2 SASEGT.

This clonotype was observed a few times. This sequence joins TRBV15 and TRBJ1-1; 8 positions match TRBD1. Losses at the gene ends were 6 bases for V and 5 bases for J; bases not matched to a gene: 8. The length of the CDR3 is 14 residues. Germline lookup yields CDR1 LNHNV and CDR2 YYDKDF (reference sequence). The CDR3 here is CATSGQGAWTEAFF. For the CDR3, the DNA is TGTGCCACCAGTGGACAGGGCGCGTGGACTGAAGCTTTCTTT.

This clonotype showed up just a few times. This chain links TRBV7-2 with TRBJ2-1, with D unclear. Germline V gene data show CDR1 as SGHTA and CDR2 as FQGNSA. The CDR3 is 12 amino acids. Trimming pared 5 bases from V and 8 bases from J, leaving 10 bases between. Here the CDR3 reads CASSTWFDEQFF. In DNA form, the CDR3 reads TGTGCCAGCAGCACTTGGTTCGATGAGCAGTTCTTC. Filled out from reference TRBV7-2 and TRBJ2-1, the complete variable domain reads GAGVSQSPSNKVTEKGKDVELRCDPISGHTALYWYRQSLGQGLEFLIYFQGNSAPDKSGLPSDRFSAERTGGSVSTLTIQRTQQEDSAVYLCASSTWFDEQFFGPGTRLTVL.

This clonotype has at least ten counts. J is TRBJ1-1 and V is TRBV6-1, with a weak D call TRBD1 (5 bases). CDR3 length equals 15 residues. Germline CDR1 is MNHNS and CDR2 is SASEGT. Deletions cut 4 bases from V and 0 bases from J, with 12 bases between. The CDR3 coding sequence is TGTGCCAGCAGTGTCCGACAGAATGTGAACACTGAAGCTTTCTTT. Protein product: CASSVRQNVNTEAFF.

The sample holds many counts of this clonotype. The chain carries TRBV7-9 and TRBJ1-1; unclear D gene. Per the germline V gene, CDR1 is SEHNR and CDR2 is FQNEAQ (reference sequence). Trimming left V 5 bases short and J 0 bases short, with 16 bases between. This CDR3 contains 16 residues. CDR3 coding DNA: TGTGCCAGCAGCCAAATACCAGTCAGACTGAACACTGAAGCTTTCTTT. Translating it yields CASSQIPVRLNTEAFF.

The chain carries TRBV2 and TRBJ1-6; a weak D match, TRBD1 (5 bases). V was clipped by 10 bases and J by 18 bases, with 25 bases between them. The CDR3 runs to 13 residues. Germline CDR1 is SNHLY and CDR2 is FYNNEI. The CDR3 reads CANSRGKGTPAHF. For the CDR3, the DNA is TGTGCCAACAGCCGGGGCAAGGGGACCCCGGCCCACTTT. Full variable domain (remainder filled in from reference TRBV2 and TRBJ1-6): EPEVTQTPSHQVTQMGQEVILRCVPISNHLYFYWYRQILGQKVEFLVSFYNNEISEKSEIFDDQFSVERPDGSNFTLKIRSTKLEDSAMYFCANSRGKGTPAHFGNGTRLTVT.

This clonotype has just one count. The CDR3 reads CASSLGSRGETQYF. The CDR3 DNA is TGTGCCAGCAGCCTCGGTTCCAGGGGGGAGACCCAGTACTTC. The rearrangement links TRBV14 to TRBJ2-5; TRBD1 agrees at 7 bases. The V and J ends lost 4 bases and 5 bases, in that order; junction bases with no gene match: 7. The CDR3 sequence is 14 residues long. Germline V gene sequence: CDR1 SGHDN, CDR2 FVKESK.

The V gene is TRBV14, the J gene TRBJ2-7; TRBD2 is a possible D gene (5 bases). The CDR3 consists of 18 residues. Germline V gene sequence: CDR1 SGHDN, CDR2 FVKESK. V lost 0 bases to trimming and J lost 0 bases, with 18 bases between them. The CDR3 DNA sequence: TGTGCCAGCAGCCAAGATCCCCGTGGACTGAGAAGCTCCTACGAGCAGTACTTC. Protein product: CASSQDPRGLRSSYEQYF.

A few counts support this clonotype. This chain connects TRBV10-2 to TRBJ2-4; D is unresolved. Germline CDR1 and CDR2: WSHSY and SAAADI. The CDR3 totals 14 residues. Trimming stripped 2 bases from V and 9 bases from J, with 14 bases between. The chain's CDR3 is CASSETAARSIQYF. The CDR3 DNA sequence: TGCGCCAGCAGTGAGACGGCAGCACGGAGCATTCAGTACTTC.

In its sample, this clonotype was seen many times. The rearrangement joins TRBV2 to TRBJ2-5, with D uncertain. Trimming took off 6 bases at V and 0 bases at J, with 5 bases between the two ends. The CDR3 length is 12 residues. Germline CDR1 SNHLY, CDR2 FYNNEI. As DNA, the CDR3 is TGTGCCAGCAGGCCAGACCAAGAGACCCAGTACTTC. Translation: CASRPDQETQYF.

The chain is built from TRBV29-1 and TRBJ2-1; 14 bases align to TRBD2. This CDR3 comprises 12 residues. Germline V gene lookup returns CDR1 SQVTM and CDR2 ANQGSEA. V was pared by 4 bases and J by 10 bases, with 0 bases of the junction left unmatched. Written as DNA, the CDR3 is TGCAGCGTTGGGACTAGCGGGAGGGAGCAGTTCTTC. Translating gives CSVGTSGREQFF.

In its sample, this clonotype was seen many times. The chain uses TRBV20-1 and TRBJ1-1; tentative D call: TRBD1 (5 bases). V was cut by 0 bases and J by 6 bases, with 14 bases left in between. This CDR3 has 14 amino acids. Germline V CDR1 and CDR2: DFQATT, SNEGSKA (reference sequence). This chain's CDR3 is CSARDTPSRAEAFF. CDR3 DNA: TGCAGTGCTAGAGATACCCCGAGCAGGGCTGAAGCTTTCTTT.

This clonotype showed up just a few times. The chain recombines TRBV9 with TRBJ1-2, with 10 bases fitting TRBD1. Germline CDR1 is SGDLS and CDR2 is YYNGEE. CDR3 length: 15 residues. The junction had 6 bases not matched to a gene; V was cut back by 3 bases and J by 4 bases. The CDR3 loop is CASSADRGRAYGYTF. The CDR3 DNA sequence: TGTGCCAGCAGCGCCGACAGGGGGCGAGCCTATGGCTACACCTTC.

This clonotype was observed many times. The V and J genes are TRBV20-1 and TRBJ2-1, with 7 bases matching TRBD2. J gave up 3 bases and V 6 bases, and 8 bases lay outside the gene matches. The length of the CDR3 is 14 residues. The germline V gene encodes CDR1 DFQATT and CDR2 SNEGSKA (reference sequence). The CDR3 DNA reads TGCAGTGCCGCGAGGAGCGGGGTCTACAATGAGCAGTTCTTC. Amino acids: CSAARSGVYNEQFF.

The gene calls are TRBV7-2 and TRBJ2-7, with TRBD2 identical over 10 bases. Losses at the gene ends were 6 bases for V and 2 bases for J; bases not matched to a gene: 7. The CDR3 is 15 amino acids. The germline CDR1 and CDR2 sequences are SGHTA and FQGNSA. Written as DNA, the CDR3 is TGTGCCAGCAGTTCTAGCGGGGGCGCGGCCTACGAGCAGTACTTC. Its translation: CASSSSGGAAYEQYF. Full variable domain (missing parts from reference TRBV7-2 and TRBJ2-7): GAGVSQSPSNKVTEKGKDVELRCDPISGHTALYWYRQSLGQGLEFLIYFQGNSAPDKSGLPSDRFSAERTGGSVSTLTIQRTQQEDSAVYLCASSSSGGAAYEQYFGPGTRLTVT.

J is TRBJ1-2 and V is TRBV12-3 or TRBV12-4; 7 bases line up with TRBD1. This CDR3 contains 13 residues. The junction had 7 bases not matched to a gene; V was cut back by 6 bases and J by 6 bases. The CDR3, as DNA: TGTGCCAGCAGGATACAGGGGTCGGATGGCTACACCTTC. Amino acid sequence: CASRIQGSDGYTF.

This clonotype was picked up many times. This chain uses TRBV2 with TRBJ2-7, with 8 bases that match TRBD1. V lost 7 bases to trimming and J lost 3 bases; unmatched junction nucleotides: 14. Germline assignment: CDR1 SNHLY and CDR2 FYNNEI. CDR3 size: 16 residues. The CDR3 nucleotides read TGTGCCAGCATCCCCCGAAGTGGGACAGGTAGCTACGAGCAGTACTTC. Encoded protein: CASIPRSGTGSYEQYF.

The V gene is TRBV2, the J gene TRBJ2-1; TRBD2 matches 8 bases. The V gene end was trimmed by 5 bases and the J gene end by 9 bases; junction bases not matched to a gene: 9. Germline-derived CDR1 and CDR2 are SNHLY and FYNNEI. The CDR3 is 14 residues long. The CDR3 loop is CASSFPAGGGEQFF. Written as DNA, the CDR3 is TGTGCCAGCAGTTTCCCTGCGGGAGGTGGTGAGCAGTTCTTC.

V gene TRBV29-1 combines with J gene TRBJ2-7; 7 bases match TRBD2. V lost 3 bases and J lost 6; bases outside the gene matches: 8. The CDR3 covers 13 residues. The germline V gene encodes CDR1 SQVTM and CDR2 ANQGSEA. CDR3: CSVDGGGPGEQYF. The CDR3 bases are TGCAGCGTTGATGGGGGGGGTCCCGGCGAGCAGTACTTC.

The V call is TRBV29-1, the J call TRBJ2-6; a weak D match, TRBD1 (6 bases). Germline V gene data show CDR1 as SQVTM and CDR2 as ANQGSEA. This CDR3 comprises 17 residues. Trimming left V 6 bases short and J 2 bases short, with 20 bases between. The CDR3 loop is CSVETGKYLAGANVLTF. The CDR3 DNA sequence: TGCAGCGTGGAGACAGGCAAGTACTTAGCTGGGGCCAACGTCCTGACTTTC.

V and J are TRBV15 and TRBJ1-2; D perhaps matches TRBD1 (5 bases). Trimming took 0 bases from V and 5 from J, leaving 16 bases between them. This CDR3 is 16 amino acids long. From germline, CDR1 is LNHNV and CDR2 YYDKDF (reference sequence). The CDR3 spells CATSREYSGAGYGYTF. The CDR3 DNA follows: TGTGCCACCAGCAGAGAATATAGTGGGGCGGGATATGGCTACACCTTC.

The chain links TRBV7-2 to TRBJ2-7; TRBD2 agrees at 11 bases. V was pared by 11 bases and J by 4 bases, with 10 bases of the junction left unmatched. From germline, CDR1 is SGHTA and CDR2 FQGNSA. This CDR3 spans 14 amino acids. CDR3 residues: CAPTTSGSMYEQYF. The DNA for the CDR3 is TGTGCCCCCACAACTAGCGGGAGTATGTACGAGCAGTACTTC.

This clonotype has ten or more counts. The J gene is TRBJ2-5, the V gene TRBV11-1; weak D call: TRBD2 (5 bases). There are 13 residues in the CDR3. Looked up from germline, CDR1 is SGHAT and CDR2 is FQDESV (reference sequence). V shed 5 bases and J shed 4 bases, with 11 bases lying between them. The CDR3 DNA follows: TGTGCCAGCAGCCGGACTCGTGGAGAGACCCAGTACTTC. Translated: CASSRTRGETQYF.

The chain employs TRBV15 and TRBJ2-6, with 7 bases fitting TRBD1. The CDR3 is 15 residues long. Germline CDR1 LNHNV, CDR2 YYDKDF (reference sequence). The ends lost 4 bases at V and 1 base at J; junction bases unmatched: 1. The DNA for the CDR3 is TGTGCCACCAGCAAGGGGGCGTCTGGGGCCAACGTCCTGACTTTC. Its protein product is CATSKGASGANVLTF.

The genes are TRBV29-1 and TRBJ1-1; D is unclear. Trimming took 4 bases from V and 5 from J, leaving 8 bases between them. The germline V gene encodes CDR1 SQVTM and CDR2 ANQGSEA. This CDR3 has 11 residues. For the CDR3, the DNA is TGCAGCGTTGGTCTGTCGACTGAAGCTTTCTTT. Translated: CSVGLSTEAFF.

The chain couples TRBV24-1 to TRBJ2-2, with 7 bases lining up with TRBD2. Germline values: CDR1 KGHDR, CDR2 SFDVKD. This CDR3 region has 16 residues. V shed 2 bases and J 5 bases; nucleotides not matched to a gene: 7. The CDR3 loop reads CATSDWAGDSTGELFF. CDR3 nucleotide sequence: TGTGCCACCAGTGATTGGGCGGGAGACAGTACCGGGGAGCTGTTTTTT.

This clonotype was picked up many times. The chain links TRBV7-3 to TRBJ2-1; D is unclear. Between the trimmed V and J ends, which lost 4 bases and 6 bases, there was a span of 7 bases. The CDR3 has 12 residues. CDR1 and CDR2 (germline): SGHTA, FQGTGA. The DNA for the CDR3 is TGTGCCAGCAGCTCTCTAGGCAATGAGCAGTTCTTC. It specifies CASSSLGNEQFF.